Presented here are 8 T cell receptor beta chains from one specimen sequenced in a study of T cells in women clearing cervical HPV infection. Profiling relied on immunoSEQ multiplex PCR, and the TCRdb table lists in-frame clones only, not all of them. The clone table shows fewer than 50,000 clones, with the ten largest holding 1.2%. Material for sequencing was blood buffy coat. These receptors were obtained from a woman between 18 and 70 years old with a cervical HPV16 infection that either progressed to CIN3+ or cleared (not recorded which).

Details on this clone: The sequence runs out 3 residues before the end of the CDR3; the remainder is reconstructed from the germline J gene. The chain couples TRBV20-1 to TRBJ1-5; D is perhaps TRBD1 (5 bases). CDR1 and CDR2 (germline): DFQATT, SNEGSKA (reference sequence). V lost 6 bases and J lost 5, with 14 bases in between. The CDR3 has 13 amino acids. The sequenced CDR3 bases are TGCAGTGCGGCGGGGGGTGGTGATCAGCCC. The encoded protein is CSAAGGGDQP. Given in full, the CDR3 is CSAAGGGDQPQHF.

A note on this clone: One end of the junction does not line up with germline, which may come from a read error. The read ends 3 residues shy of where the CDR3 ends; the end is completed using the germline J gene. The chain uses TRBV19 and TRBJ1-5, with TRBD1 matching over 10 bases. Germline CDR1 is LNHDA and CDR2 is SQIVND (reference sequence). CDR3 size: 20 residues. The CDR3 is CTSSISTLVGTGVSNQPQHF. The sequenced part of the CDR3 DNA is TGTACCAGTAGTATAAGTACCCTCGTAGGGACAGGGGTTAGCAATCAGCCC.

The sequenced part of the CDR3 DNA is TGTGCCATCAGGTCGGGACTAGCCCCCCAGGGCTCCTACAATGAG. It codes for CAIRSGLAPQGSYNE. The whole CDR3 is CAIRSGLAPQGSYNEQFF. V gene TRBV10-3 combines with J gene TRBJ2-1; 9 bases fit TRBD2. The read ends 3 residues shy of where the CDR3 ends; the end is completed using the germline J gene. The CDR3 sequence is 18 residues long. The V gene's germline CDR1 is ENHRY and CDR2 SYGVKD. With V trimmed by 6 bases and J by 0 bases, 12 bases remained unmatched.

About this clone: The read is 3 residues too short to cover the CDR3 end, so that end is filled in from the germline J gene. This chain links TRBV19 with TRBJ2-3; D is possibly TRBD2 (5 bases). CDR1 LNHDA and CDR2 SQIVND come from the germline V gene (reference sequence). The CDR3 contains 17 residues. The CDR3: CASSIYSGVSSNQPQYF. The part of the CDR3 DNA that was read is TGTGCCAGTAGTATATATAGTGGGGTTTCTAGCAATCAGCCG.

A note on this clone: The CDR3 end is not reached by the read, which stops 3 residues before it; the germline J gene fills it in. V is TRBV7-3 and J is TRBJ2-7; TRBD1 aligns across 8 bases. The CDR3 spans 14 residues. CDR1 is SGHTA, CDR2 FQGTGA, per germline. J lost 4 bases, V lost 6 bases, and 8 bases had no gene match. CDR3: CASSSGTGPYEQYF. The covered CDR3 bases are TGTGCCAGCAGTTCCGGGACAGGTCCTTACGAG. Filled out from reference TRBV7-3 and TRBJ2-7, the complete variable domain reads GAGVSQTPSNKVTEKGKYVELRCDPISGHTALYWYRQSLGQGPEFLIYFQGTGAADDSGLPNDRFFAVRPEGSVSTLKIQRTERGDSAVYLCASSSGTGPYEQYFGPGTRLTVT.

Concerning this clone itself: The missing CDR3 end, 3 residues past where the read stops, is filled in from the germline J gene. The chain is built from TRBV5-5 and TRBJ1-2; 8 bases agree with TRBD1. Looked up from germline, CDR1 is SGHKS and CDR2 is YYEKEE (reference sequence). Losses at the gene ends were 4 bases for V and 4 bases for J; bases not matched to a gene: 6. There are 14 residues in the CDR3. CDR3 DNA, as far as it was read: TGTGCCAGCAGCCCAGGGGGCCATACCTATGGC. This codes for CASSPGGHTYG. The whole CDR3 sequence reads CASSPGGHTYGYTF.

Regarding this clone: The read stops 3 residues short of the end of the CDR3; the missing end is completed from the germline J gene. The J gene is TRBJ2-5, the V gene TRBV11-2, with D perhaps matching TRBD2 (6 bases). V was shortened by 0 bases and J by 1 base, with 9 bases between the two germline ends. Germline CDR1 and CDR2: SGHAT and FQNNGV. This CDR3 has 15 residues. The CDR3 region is CASSLDGGTQETQYF. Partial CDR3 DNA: TGTGCCAGCAGCTTAGATGGGGGGACCCAAGAGACC.

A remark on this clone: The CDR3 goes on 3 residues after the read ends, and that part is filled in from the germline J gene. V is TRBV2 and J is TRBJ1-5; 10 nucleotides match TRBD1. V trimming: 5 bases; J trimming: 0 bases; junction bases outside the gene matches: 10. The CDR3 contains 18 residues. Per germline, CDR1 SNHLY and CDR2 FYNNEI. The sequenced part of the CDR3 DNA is TGTGCCAGCAGTAGGGGGGACAGGGGACCTTATAGCAATCAGCCC. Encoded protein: CASSRGDRGPYSNQP. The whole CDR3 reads CASSRGDRGPYSNQPQHF. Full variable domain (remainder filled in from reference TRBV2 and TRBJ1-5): EPEVTQTPSHQVTQMGQEVILRCVPISNHLYFYWYRQILGQKVEFLVSFYNNEISEKSEIFDDQFSVERPDGSNFTLKIRSTKLEDSAMYFCASSRGDRGPYSNQPQHFGDGTRLSIL.